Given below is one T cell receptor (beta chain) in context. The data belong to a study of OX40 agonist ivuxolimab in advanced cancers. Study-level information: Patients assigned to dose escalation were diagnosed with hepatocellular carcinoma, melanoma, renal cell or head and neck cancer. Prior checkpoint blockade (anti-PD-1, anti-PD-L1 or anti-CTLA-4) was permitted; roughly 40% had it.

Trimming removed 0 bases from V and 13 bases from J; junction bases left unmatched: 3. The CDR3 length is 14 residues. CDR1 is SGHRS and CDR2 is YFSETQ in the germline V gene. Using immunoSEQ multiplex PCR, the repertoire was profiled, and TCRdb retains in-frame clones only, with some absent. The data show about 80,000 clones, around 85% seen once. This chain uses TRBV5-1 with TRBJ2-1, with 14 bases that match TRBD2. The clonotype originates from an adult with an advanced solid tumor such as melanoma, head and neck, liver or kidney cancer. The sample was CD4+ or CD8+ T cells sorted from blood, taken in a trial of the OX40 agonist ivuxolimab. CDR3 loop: CASSLGLAGGGQFF. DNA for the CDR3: TGCGCCAGCAGCTTGGGACTAGCGGGAGGGGGTCAGTTCTTC.